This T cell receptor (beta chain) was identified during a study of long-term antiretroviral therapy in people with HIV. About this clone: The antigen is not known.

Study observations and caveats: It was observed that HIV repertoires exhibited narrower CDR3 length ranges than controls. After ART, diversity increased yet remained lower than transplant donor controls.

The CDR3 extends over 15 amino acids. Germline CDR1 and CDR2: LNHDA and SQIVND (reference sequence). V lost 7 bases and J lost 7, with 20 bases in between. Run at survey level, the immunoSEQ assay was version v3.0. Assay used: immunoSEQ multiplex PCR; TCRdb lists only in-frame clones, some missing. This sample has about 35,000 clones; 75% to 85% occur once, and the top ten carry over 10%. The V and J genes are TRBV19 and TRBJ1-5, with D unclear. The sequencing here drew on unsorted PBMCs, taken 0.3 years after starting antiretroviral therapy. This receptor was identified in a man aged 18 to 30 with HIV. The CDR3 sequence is CASIRSAAARQPQHF. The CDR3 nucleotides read TGTGCCAGTATCCGATCTGCGGCCGCGAGGCAGCCCCAGCATTTT.